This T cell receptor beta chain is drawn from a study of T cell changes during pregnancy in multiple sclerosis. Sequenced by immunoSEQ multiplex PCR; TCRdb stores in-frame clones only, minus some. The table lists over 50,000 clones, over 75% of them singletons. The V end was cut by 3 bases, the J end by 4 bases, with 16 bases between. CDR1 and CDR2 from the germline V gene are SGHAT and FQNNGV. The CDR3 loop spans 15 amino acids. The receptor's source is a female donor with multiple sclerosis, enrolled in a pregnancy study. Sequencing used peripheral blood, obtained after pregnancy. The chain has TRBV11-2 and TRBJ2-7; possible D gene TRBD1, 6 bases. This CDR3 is CASSFVQGSSYEQYF. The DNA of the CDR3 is TGTGCCAGCAGCTTCGTCCAGGGGAGTAGTTACGAGCAGTACTTC.